The clone carrying this T cell receptor beta chain was picked up one time. Its antigen remains unknown. This sample was included in a study of cytomegalovirus exposure and HLA in healthy donors. Donors came from a validation cohort of over a hundred subjects, distinct from the first 666-subject cohort. V was clipped by 0 bases and J by 7 bases; unmatched bases: 6. The CDR3 contains 15 residues. Germline CDR1 reads LGHNA; CDR2 reads YNFKEQ. TCRdb's copy holds only in-frame clones and misses some; the assay was immunoSEQ multiplex PCR. Among some 340,000 clones listed, roughly 87% were seen once. Findings and caveats of the study: Three CMV-associated chains proved CMV antigen-specific in vitro.

The chain carries TRBV4-2 and TRBJ1-5; TRBD1 matches 7 bases. Sequencing was performed on PBMCs. This TCR came from a woman in her twenties or thirties in good health and CMV-seropositive. CDR3 DNA: TGTGCCAGCAGCCAAGACCAGGGGGTAAGGCAGCCCCAGCATTTT. It translates to CASSQDQGVRQPQHF.